This T cell receptor beta chain derives from a study of blood T cell repertoires in COVID-19. Study details: COVID-19 samples from acute and convalescent phases originated in the United States, Italy and Spain. PBMCs, B-cell-depleted T cells, or T cells were the source of the cDNA or gDNA that made up the material.

About this clone: A read error may produce the germline difference seen at one junction end.

This CDR3 is built from 13 residues. The V gene's germline CDR1 is SNHLY and CDR2 FYNNEI. Sequencing was performed with immunoSEQ multiplex PCR; in TCRdb, only in-frame clones are kept and a portion is missing. The sample includes approximately 75,000 clones, approximately 90% seen only once; the top ten take just under 0.6%. This clonotype was obtained from a man between 60 and 75 years old with acute or convalescent COVID-19. The sample taken for sequencing was peripheral blood. This chain uses TRBV2 with TRBJ1-5; the D is unclear. CDR3 in amino acids: CASSEESISAQHF. The CDR3 bases are TGTGCCAGCAGCGAAGAAAGTATCTCGGCCCAGCATTTT.